This entry describes one T cell receptor (beta chain). The sample originates from a study of blood T cell repertoires in COVID-19. Clones were read by immunoSEQ multiplex PCR, and TCRdb kept only the in-frame ones, dropping some. The table records roughly 250,000 clones, around 89% of them present only once. This CDR3 is 19 amino acids long. V shed 2 bases and J shed 6 bases, with 27 bases lying between them. Germline V lookup: CDR1 MNHEY, CDR2 SMNVEV (reference sequence). The sequence came from a middle-aged man who had recovered from COVID-19. V gene TRBV27 combines with J gene TRBJ2-3; the D gene is possibly TRBD2 (6 bases). Sequenced sample: PBMCs or T cells enriched from blood (not recorded which). CDR3 in DNA: TGTGCCAGCAGTTTAGGGGGAGCAGCGGGTTCTCAGGCAGGGGATACGCAGTATTTT. This translates into CASSLGGAAGSQAGDTQYF.